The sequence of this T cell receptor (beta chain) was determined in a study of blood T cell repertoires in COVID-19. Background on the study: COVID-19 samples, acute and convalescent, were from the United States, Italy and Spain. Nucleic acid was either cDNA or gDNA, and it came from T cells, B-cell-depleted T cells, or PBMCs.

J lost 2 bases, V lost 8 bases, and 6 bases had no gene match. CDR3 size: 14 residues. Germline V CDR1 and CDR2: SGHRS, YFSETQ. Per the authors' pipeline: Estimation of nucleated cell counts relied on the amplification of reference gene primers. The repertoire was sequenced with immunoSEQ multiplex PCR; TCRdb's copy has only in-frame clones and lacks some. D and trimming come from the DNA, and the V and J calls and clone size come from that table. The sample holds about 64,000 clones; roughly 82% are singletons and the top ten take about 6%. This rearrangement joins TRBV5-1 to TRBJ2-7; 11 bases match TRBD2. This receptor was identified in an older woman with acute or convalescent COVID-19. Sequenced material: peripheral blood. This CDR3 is CASSTSGGAYEQYF. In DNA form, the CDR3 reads TGCGCCAGTTCTACTAGCGGGGGAGCCTACGAGCAGTACTTC.